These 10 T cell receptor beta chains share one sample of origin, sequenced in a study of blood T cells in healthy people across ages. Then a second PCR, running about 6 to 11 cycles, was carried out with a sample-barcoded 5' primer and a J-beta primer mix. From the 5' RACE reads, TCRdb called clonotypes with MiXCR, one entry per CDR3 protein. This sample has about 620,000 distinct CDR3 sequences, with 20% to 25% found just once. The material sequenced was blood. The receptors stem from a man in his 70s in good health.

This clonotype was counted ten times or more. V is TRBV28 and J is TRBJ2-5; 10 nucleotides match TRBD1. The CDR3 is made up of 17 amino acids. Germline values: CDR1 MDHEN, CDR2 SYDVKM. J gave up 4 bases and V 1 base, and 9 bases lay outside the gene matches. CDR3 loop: CASSLLKGQGWGETQYF. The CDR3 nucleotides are TGTGCCAGCAGTTTATTAAAGGGACAGGGGTGGGGAGAGACCCAGTACTTC. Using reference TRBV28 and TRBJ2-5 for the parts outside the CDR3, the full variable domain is DVKVTQSSRYLVKRTGEKVFLECVQDMDHENMFWYRQDPGLGLRLIYFSYDVKMKEKGDIPEGYSVSREKKERFSLILESASTNQTSMYLCASSLLKGQGWGETQYFGPGTRLLVL.

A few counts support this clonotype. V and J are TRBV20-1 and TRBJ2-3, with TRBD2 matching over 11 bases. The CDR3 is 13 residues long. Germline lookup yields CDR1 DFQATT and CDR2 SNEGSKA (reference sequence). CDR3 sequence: CSGLAGGTDTQYF. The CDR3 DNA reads TGCAGCGGACTAGCGGGCGGCACAGATACGCAGTATTTT.

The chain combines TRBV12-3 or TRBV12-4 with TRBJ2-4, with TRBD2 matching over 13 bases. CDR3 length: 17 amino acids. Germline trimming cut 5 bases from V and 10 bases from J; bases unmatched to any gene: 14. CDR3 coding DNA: TGTGCCAGCAGTCCCTGGACTAGCGGGGGAACCCAAGATATTCAGTACTTC. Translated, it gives CASSPWTSGGTQDIQYF.

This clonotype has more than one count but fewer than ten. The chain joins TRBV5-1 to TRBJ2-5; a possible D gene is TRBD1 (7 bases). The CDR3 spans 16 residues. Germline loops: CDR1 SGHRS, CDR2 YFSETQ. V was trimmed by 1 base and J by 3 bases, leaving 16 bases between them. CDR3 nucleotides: TGCGCCAGCAGCTTGTTCTTGGGCAGGGGGGAAGAGACCCAGTACTTC. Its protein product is CASSLFLGRGEETQYF.

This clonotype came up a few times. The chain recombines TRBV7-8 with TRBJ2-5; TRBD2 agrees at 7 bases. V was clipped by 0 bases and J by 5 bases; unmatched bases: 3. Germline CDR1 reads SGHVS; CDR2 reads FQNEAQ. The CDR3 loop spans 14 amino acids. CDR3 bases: TGTGCCAGCAGCTTAGCTTTTAGCGGGGAGACCCAGTACTTC. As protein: CASSLAFSGETQYF. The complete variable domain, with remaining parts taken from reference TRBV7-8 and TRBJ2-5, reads GAGVSQSPRYKVAKRGQDVALRCDPISGHVSLFWYQQALGQGPEFLTYFQNEAQLDKSGLPSDRFFAERPEGSVSTLKIQRTQQEDSAVYLCASSLAFSGETQYFGPGTRLLVL.

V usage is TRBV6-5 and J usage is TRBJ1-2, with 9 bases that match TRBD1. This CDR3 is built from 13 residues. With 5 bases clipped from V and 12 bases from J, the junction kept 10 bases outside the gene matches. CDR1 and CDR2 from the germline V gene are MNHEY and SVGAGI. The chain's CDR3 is CASSTPGQGIDTF. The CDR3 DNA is TGTGCCAGCAGTACCCCGGGACAGGGAATCGACACCTTC.

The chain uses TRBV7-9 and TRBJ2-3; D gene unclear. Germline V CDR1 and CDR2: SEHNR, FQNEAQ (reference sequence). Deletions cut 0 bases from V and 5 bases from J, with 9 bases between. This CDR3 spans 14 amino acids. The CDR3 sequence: CASSLAEVGDTQYF. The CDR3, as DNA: TGTGCCAGCAGCTTAGCAGAAGTAGGAGATACGCAGTATTTT.

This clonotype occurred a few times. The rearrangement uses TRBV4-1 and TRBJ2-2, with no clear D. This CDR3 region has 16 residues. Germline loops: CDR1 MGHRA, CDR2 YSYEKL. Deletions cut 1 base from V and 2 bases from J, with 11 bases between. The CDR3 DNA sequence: TGCGCCAGCAGCCAAGTATCAGAAGGTAACACCGGGGAGCTGTTTTTT. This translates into CASSQVSEGNTGELFF.

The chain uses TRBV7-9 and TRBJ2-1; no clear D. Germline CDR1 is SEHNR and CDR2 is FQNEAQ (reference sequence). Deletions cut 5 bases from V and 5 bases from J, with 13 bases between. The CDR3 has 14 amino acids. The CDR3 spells CASSPREPNNEQFF. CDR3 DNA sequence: TGTGCCAGCAGCCCCCGTGAGCCGAACAATGAGCAGTTCTTC.

The CDR3 reads CASSLEVLSTEAFF. The CDR3, as DNA: TGCGCCAGCAGCTTGGAGGTATTGAGCACTGAAGCTTTCTTT. The chain links TRBV5-1 to TRBJ1-1; D uncertain. V was clipped by 0 bases and J by 4 bases, with 10 bases between them. Germline V CDR1 and CDR2: SGHRS, YFSETQ. This CDR3 comprises 14 residues.